These 23 T cell receptor beta chains were sequenced from one sample in a study of T cells in Graves' hyperthyroidism and ophthalmopathy. Researchers amplified the TCR beta CDR3 regions from RNA transcripts. The TCR CDR3 first-round RT-PCR relied on the HTBI primer set. In TCRdb, the multiplex PCR reads were re-called with MiXCR into one record per CDR3 protein. Altogether around 760,000 distinct CDR3 sequences are present, roughly a third being singletons, with the ten largest covering roughly 30%. Source material: blood. The receptor source for this set is a middle-aged woman with Graves' hyperthyroidism.

As concerns this clonotype: Its ends do not fully match the called genes, so a read error is possible. The V call is TRBV10-2, the J call TRBJ1-2; D remains ambiguous. Germline assignment: CDR1 WSHSY and CDR2 SAAADI. The CDR3 is made up of 16 amino acids. This chain's CDR3 is CASSYSPGRRNYGYTF. The CDR3 bases are TGTGCCAGCAGTTACTCTCCTGGGCGCCGAAATTATGGCTACACCTTC.

This clonotype showed up just a few times. This chain connects TRBV18 to TRBJ2-6; D gene ambiguous. The V gene lost 0 bases and the J gene lost 3 bases, with 6 bases spanning the gap. Germline loops: CDR1 KGHSH, CDR2 LQKENI. The CDR3 has 15 amino acids. CDR3 loop: CASSPPSGGANVLTF. As DNA, the CDR3 is TGTGCCAGCTCACCACCAAGTGGTGGGGCCAACGTCCTGACTTTC.

The chain uses TRBV20-1 and TRBJ2-5; D is ambiguous. V lost 5 bases, J lost 0 bases, and 13 bases lay in between. Per germline, CDR1 DFQATT and CDR2 SNEGSKA (reference sequence). The CDR3 has 14 residues. CDR3 sequence reads: CSASPNRNQETQYF. In DNA form, the CDR3 reads TGCAGTGCTTCCCCTAACAGAAACCAAGAGACCCAGTACTTC.

This clonotype was counted many times. V gene TRBV7-2 combines with J gene TRBJ2-7; 7 bases fit TRBD2. The CDR3 contains 17 residues. V shed 5 bases and J 0 bases; nucleotides not matched to a gene: 13. The germline V gene has CDR1 SGHTA and CDR2 FQGNSA. The DNA of the CDR3 is TGTGCCAGCAGCCCCCGAGGGCCAGCGGGGCACTCCTACGAGCAGTACTTC. Its protein is CASSPRGPAGHSYEQYF.

This clonotype was seen many times. The chain is built from TRBV25-1 and TRBJ2-7; 12 bases line up with TRBD2. Losses at the gene ends were 7 bases for V and 4 bases for J; bases not matched to a gene: 2. The CDR3 length is 13 residues. CDR1 is MGHDK and CDR2 is SYGVNS in the germline V gene. CDR3 in DNA: TGTGCCAGCAAGACTAGCGGGGGATACGAGCAGTACTTC. Protein sequence: CASKTSGGYEQYF.

This sequence joins TRBV25-1 and TRBJ1-2; 7 nucleotides align to TRBD1. Germline-derived CDR1 and CDR2 are MGHDK and SYGVNS. The CDR3 consists of 16 residues. The ends lost 6 bases at V and 1 base at J; junction bases unmatched: 11. The CDR3, as DNA: TGTGCCAGCAGAGATCCGGGGACAGCTCGTAACTATGGCTACACCTTC. Protein sequence: CASRDPGTARNYGYTF.

In regard to this clonotype: One junction end does not reproduce the germline sequence, and a read error may be involved. The chain couples TRBV7-9 to TRBJ1-2; TRBD1 might be the D (6 bases). Germline V CDR1 and CDR2: SEHNR, FQNEAQ (reference sequence). This CDR3 region has 13 residues. The CDR3 is CASSRGGEYGYTF. CDR3 sequence (DNA): TGCGCCAGCAGCAGAGGGGGAGAATACGGCTACACCTTC. The full variable domain, its missing parts supplied by reference TRBV7-9 and TRBJ1-2, is DTGVSQNPRHKITKRGQNVTFRCDPISEHNRLYWYRQTLGQGPEFLTYFQNEAQLEKSRLLSDRFSAERPKGSFSTLEIQRTEQGDSAMYLCASSRGGEYGYTFGSGTRLTVV.

The rearrangement uses TRBV13 and TRBJ2-7, with D possibly TRBD2 on 5 matching bases. Trimming removed 0 bases from V and 2 bases from J, with 14 bases in between. Germline loops: CDR1 PRHDT, CDR2 FYEKMQ (reference sequence). The CDR3 covers 16 residues. CDR3 amino acids: CASSLGPQRSPYEQYF. DNA for the CDR3: TGTGCCAGCAGCTTAGGCCCTCAGCGGAGCCCCTACGAGCAGTACTTC.

On this clonotype: Given a much more abundant clone one base away, this may be a read error. This chain links TRBV25-1 with TRBJ2-5, with unresolved D. The CDR3 consists of 8 residues. V lost 10 bases to trimming and J lost 3 bases, with 0 bases between them. CDR1 and CDR2 from the germline V gene are MGHDK and SYGVNS. The CDR3 loop reads CAKETQYF. DNA of the CDR3: TGTGCCAAAGAGACCCAGTACTTC. Complete variable domain (other parts from reference TRBV25-1 and TRBJ2-5): EADIYQTPRYLVIGTGKKITLECSQTMGHDKMYWYQQDPGMELHLIHYSYGVNSTEKGDLSSESTVSRIRTEHFPLTLESARPSHTSQYLCAKETQYFGPGTRLLVL.

The CDR3 loop reads CASSSPDTYEQYF. The CDR3 DNA reads as TGCGCCAGCAGTAGCCCTGACACCTACGAGCAGTACTTC. The V gene is TRBV10-1, the J gene TRBJ2-7, with D unresolved. This CDR3 contains 13 residues. The germline V gene has CDR1 WNHNN and CDR2 SYGVQD (reference sequence). Trimming cost V 5 bases and J 2 bases, with 10 bases left between them.

This clonotype was counted at least ten times. The V call is TRBV7-2, the J call TRBJ1-3; 8 nucleotides align to TRBD1. The CDR3 extends over 15 amino acids. The J segment lost 3 bases and the V segment lost 2 bases, leaving 3 bases of the junction unmatched. CDR1 and CDR2 from the germline V gene are SGHTA and FQGNSA. CDR3 region: CASSLTRGLGNTIYF. CDR3 DNA: TGTGCCAGCAGCTTAACCAGGGGGCTTGGAAACACCATATATTTT.

The rearrangement uses TRBV12-3 or TRBV12-4 and TRBJ2-7; perhaps TRBD2 as D (5 bases). V gave up 6 bases and J gave up 0 bases, with 15 bases separating them. The CDR3 has 15 residues. CDR3 sequence: CASRRSGGSSYEQYF. CDR3 sequence (DNA): TGTGCCAGCAGGAGGAGTGGTGGGAGCTCCTACGAGCAGTACTTC.

This clonotype occurred many times. This chain links TRBV7-2 with TRBJ2-7; 7 bases line up with TRBD1. V trimming: 4 bases; J trimming: 3 bases; junction bases outside the gene matches: 12. The CDR3 extends over 16 amino acids. CDR1 and CDR2 (germline): SGHTA, FQGNSA. The CDR3 region is CASSSGPGQLNYEQYF. The DNA for the CDR3 is TGTGCCAGCAGCTCAGGCCCGGGACAGCTGAACTACGAGCAGTACTTC.

As for this clonotype: This may come from a read error, since a much larger clone is one base off. V gene TRBV7-2 combines with J gene TRBJ1-2; D unclear. In germline, CDR1 is SGHTA, CDR2 FQGNSA. The V end was cut by 6 bases, the J end by 3 bases, with 17 bases between. This CDR3 comprises 15 residues. CDR3 amino acids: CASSEPGGRHYGYTF. The CDR3 DNA reads as TGTGCCAGCAGTGAACCGGGAGGGCGTCACTATGGCTACACCTTC.

This clonotype showed up many times. The rearrangement links TRBV19 to TRBJ2-5, with D possibly being TRBD2 (5 bases). V lost 5 bases, J lost 4 bases, and 11 bases lay in between. Germline V gene lookup returns CDR1 LNHDA and CDR2 SQIVND (reference sequence). The CDR3 sequence is 13 residues long. The CDR3 loop reads CASSFSRGETQYF. The CDR3 region has the DNA TGTGCCAGTAGTTTCTCACGGGGAGAGACCCAGTACTTC.

The V gene is TRBV12-5, the J gene TRBJ1-5, with D possibly TRBD1 on 6 matching bases. The V gene lost 5 bases and the J gene lost 9 bases, with 17 bases spanning the gap. Germline loops: CDR1 LGHNT, CDR2 FRNRAP. The length of the CDR3 is 14 residues. CDR3 in DNA: TGTGCTAGTGGTACCTCGACAGGTGGCCGGCCCCAGCATTTT. This gives the protein CASGTSTGGRPQHF.

This clonotype was recorded at least ten times. The chain links TRBV7-9 to TRBJ1-6; maybe TRBD1 (6 bases). Germline V gene data show CDR1 as SEHNR and CDR2 as FQNEAQ (reference sequence). V was trimmed by 5 bases and J by 6 bases, leaving 17 bases between them. The CDR3 consists of 16 residues. The CDR3 nucleotides are TGTGCCAGCAGCAAAGCTGAGGGGGGGATTAATTCACCCCTCCACTTT. It specifies CASSKAEGGINSPLHF.

In DNA, the CDR3 is TGTGCCAGCAGCGATTATACACCGGGACTAGCGCGCACCGGGGAGCTGTTTTTT. Translation: CASSDYTPGLARTGELFF. V gene TRBV6-1 combines with J gene TRBJ2-2, with 10 bases aligning to TRBD2. The CDR3 has 18 residues. With V trimmed by 6 bases and J by 4 bases, 14 bases remained unmatched. Germline lookup yields CDR1 MNHNS and CDR2 SASEGT.

This chain uses TRBV5-6 with TRBJ1-4, with 9 bases aligning to TRBD1. Unmatched junction bases numbered 9, after V lost 7 bases and J lost 5 bases. The length of the CDR3 is 15 residues. Germline-derived CDR1 and CDR2 are SGHDT and YYEEEE. This chain's CDR3 is CASAPLGQGNEKLFF. The CDR3 coding sequence is TGTGCCAGCGCCCCCCTCGGACAGGGGAATGAAAAACTGTTTTTT.

In this sample, this clonotype turned up a few times. V gene TRBV14 combines with J gene TRBJ2-2, with no clear D. V dropped 4 bases and J dropped 6 bases, with 15 bases sitting between them. This CDR3 has 15 residues. Germline lookup yields CDR1 SGHDN and CDR2 FVKESK. CDR3 sequence reads: CASSRRPYAAGELFF. CDR3 nucleotides: TGTGCCAGCAGCCGCCGACCCTATGCTGCCGGGGAGCTGTTTTTT.

The V gene is TRBV7-6, the J gene TRBJ2-5; 7 bases map to TRBD2. There are 16 residues in the CDR3. CDR1 SGHVS and CDR2 FNYEAQ come from the germline V gene. The J segment lost 5 bases and the V segment lost 1 base, leaving 10 bases of the junction unmatched. CDR3 amino acids: CASSLENRGRGETQYF. The CDR3 DNA sequence: TGTGCCAGCAGCTTAGAGAATCGCGGGAGAGGGGAGACCCAGTACTTC.

About this clonotype itself: This may come from a read error, since a much larger clone is one base off. The CDR3 end shows no conserved phenylalanine or tryptophan, and so a read error is likely. No DNA is shown, since the ends of the CDR3 on it are uncertain; the CDR3 is the one TCRdb lists. The rearrangement joins TRBV9 to TRBJ2-6. In germline, CDR1 is SGDLS, CDR2 YYNGEE. The CDR3 spans 8 amino acids, including both terminal residues. CDR3: CASSSQTS.

Many counts were recorded for this clonotype. The CDR3 loop is CATRGDANSYEQYF. In DNA, the CDR3 is TGTGCCACCCGAGGGGATGCAAACTCCTACGAGCAGTACTTC. The V and J genes are TRBV15 and TRBJ2-7; possibly TRBD1 or TRBD2 for D (5 bases each). Trimming shortened V by 8 bases and J by 0 bases, and 14 bases separated the two germline ends. This CDR3 is built from 14 residues. Germline CDR1 reads LNHNV; CDR2 reads YYDKDF (reference sequence). Complete variable domain (other parts from reference TRBV15 and TRBJ2-7): DAMVIQNPRYQVTQFGKPVTLSCSQTLNHNVMYWYQQKSSQAPKLLFHYYDKDFNNEADTPDNFQSRRPNTSFCFLDIRSPGLGDTAMYLCATRGDANSYEQYFGPGTRLTVT.